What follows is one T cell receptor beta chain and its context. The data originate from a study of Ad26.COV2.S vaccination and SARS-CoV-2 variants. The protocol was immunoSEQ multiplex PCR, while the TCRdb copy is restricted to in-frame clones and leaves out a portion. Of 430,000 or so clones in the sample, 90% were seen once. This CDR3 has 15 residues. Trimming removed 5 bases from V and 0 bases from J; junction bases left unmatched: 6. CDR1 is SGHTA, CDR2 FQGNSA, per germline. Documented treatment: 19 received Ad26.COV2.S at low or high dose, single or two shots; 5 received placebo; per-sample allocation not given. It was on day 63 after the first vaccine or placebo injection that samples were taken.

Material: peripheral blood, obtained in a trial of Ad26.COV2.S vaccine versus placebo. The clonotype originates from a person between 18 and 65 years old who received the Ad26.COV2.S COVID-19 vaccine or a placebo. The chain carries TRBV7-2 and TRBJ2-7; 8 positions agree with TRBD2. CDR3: CASSPIAGSSYEQYF. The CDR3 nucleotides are TGTGCCAGCAGCCCGATAGCGGGGAGCTCCTACGAGCAGTACTTC.